This record covers a single TCR beta chain. Its antigen is still unknown. This sample is part of a study of cytomegalovirus exposure and HLA in healthy donors. Study results and limitations: The majority of TCR sequences were rare, yet some public TCRs appeared in many donors. In all likelihood, a cluster of highly shared sequence variants was a sequencing artifact. Links to common viral pathogens appeared, in a later analysis, for several of the most significant clusters.

Primers: 60 Vbeta forward and 13 Jbeta reverse. Method: immunoSEQ multiplex PCR; TCRdb's copy keeps in-frame clones and lacks some. The data show roughly 150,000 clones, around 86% seen once. This CDR3 has 15 residues. Germline V lookup: CDR1 SNHLY, CDR2 FYNNEI. V was shortened by 4 bases and J by 5 bases, with 15 bases between the two germline ends. The sequenced material came from PBMCs. J is TRBJ1-5 and V is TRBV2; D not resolved. The clonotype was recovered from a man aged 45 to 65 in good health and CMV-seropositive. DNA of the CDR3: TGTGCCAGCAGTGGCGGGCAGCCCACCTATCAGCCCCAGCATTTT. This sequence encodes CASSGGQPTYQPQHF.